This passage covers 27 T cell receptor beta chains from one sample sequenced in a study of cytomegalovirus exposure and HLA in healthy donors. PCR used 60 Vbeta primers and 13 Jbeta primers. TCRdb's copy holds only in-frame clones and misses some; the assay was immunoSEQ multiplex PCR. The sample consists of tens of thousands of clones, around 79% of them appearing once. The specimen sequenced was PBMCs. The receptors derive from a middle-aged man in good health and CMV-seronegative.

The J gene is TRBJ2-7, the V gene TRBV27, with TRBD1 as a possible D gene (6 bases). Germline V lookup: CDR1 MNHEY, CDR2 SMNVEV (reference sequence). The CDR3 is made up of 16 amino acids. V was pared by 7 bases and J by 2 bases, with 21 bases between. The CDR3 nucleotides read TGTGCCAGCAATGATATAACAGGGAAGGGGACCTACGAGCAGTACTTC. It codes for CASNDITGKGTYEQYF.

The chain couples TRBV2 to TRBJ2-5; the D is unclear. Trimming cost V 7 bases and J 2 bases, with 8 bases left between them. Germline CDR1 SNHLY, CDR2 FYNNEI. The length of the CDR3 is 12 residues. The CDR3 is CASIQKQETQYF. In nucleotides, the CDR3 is TGTGCCAGCATCCAGAAACAAGAGACCCAGTACTTC. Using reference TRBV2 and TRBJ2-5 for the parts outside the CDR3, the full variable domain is EPEVTQTPSHQVTQMGQEVILRCVPISNHLYFYWYRQILGQKVEFLVSFYNNEISEKSEIFDDQFSVERPDGSNFTLKIRSTKLEDSAMYFCASIQKQETQYFGPGTRLLVL.

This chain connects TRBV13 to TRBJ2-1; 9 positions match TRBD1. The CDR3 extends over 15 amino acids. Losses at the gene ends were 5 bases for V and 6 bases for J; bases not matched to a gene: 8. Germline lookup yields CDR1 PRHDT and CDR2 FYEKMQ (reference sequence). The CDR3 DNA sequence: TGTGCCAGCAGCGTCCGGGACAGGGTTGGCAATGAGCAGTTCTTC. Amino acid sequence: CASSVRDRVGNEQFF.

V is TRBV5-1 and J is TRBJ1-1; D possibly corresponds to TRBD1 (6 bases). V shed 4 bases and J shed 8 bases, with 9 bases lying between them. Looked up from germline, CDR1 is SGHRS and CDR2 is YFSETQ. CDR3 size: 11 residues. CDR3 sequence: CASSTGTEAFF. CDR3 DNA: TGCGCCAGCAGCACCGGGACAGAAGCTTTCTTT.

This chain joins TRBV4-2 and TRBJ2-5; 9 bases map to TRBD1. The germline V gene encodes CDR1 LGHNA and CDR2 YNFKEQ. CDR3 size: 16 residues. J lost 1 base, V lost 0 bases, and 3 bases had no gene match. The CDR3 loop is CASSQEDRGGQETQYF. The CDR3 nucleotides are TGTGCCAGCAGCCAAGAGGACAGGGGCGGCCAAGAGACCCAGTACTTC.

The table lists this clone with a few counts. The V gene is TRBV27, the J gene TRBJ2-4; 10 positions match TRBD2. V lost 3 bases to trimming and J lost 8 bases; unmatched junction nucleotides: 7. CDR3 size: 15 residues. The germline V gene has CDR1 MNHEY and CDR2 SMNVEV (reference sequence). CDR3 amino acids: CASSLEAGGFHIQYF. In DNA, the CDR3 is TGTGCCAGCAGTTTGGAAGCGGGAGGGTTTCACATTCAGTACTTC.

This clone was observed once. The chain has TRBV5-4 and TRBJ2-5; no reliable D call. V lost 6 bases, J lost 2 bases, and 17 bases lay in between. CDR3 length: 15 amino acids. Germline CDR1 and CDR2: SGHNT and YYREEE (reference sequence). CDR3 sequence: CASTLNLDSQETQYF. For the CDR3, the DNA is TGTGCCAGCACCTTAAACCTTGACTCTCAAGAGACCCAGTACTTC. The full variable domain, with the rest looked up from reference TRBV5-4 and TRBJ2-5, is ETGVTQSPTHLIKTRGQQVTLRCSSQSGHNTVSWYQQALGQGPQFIFQYYREEENGRGNFPPRFSGLQFPNYSSELNVNALELDDSALYLCASTLNLDSQETQYFGPGTRLLVL.

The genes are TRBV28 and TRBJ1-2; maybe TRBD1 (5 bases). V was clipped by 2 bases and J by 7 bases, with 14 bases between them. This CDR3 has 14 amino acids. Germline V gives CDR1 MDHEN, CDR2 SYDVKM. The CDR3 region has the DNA TGTGCCAGCAGTTTACAGGGTGGTATGCGTGGCTACACCTTC. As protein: CASSLQGGMRGYTF.

The chain's CDR3 is CASSGGFTEAFF. The CDR3 coding sequence is TGTGCCAGCAGTGGAGGGTTCACTGAAGCTTTCTTT. J is TRBJ1-1 and V is TRBV25-1; D gene uncertain. CDR3 size: 12 residues. The V end was cut by 4 bases, the J end by 4 bases, with 7 bases between. Germline values: CDR1 MGHDK, CDR2 SYGVNS. The full variable domain, with the rest looked up from reference TRBV25-1 and TRBJ1-1, is EADIYQTPRYLVIGTGKKITLECSQTMGHDKMYWYQQDPGMELHLIHYSYGVNSTEKGDLSSESTVSRIRTEHFPLTLESARPSHTSQYLCASSGGFTEAFFGQGTRLTVV.

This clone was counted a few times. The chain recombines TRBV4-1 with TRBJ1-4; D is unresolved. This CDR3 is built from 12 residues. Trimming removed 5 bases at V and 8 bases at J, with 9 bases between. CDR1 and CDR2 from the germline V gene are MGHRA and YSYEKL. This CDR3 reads CASSLVSEKLFF. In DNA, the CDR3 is TGCGCCAGCAGCTTAGTGTCCGAAAAACTGTTTTTT.

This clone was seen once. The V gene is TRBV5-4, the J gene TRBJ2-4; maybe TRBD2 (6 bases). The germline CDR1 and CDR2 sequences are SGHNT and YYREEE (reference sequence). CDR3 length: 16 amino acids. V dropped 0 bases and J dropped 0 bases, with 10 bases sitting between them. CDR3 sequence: CASSLGGDLAKNIQYF. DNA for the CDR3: TGTGCCAGCAGCTTGGGCGGGGACTTAGCCAAAAACATTCAGTACTTC. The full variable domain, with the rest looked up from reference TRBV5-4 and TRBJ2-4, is ETGVTQSPTHLIKTRGQQVTLRCSSQSGHNTVSWYQQALGQGPQFIFQYYREEENGRGNFPPRFSGLQFPNYSSELNVNALELDDSALYLCASSLGGDLAKNIQYFGAGTRLSVL.

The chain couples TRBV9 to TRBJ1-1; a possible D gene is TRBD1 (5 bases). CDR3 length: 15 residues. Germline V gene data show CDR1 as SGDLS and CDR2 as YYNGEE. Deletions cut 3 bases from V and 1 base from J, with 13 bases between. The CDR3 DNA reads TGTGCCAGCAGCGGACCCCAGGGCGGGAACACTGAAGCTTTCTTT. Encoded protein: CASSGPQGGNTEAFF.

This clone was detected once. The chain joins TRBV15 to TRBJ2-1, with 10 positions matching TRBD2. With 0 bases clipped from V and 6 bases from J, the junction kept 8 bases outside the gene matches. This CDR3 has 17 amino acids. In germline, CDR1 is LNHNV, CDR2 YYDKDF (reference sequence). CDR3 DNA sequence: TGTGCCACCAGCAGAGATAGTGGGACTAGCGCAATCAATGAGCAGTTCTTC. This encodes CATSRDSGTSAINEQFF.

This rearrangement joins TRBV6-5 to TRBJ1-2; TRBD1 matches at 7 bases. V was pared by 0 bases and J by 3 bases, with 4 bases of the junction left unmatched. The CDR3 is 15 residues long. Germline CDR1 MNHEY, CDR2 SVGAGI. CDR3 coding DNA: TGTGCCAGCAGTTACTCGACAGGGTACGACTATGGCTACACCTTC. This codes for CASSYSTGYDYGYTF.

CDR3 sequence reads: CASSYASGQGAPEQYF. DNA of the CDR3: TGTGCCAGCAGTTACGCCTCGGGACAGGGGGCGCCTGAGCAGTACTTC. This sequence joins TRBV6-6 and TRBJ2-7; 12 bases are a match to TRBD1. Trimming removed 2 bases from V and 7 bases from J; junction bases left unmatched: 9. The CDR3 is made up of 16 amino acids. Germline loops: CDR1 MNHNY, CDR2 SVGAGI (reference sequence).

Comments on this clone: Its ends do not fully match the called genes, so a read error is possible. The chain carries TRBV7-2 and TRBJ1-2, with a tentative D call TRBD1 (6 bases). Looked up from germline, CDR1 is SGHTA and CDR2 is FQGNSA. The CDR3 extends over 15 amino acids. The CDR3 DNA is TGTGCCAGCAGCGTAGCCCTTACAGGGATCGGTGGCTACACCTTC. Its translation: CASSVALTGIGGYTF.

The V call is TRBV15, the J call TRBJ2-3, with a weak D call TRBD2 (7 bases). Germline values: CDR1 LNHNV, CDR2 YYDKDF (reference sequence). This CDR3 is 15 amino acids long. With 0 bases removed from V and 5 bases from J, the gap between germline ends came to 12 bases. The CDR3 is CATSRDLGGEDTQYF. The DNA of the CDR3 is TGTGCCACCAGCAGAGATCTAGGGGGGGAAGATACGCAGTATTTT.

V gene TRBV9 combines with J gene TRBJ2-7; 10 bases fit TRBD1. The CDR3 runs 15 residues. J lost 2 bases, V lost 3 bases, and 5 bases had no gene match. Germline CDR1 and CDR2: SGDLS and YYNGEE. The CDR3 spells CASSAGTGATYEQYF. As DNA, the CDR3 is TGTGCCAGCAGCGCCGGGACAGGGGCCACCTACGAGCAGTACTTC.

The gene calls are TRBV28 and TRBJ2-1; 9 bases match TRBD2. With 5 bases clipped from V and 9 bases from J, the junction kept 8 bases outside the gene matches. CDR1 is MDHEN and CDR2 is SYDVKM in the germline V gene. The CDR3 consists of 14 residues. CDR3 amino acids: CASSAGGAGGEQFF. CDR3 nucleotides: TGTGCCAGCAGTGCGGGAGGGGCGGGTGGTGAGCAGTTCTTC.

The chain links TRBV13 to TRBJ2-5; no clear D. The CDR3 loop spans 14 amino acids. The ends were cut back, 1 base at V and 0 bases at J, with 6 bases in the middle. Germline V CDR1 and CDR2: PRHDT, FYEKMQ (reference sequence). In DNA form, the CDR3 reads TGTGCCAGCAGCTTAGCGTCAGACCAAGAGACCCAGTACTTC. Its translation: CASSLASDQETQYF.

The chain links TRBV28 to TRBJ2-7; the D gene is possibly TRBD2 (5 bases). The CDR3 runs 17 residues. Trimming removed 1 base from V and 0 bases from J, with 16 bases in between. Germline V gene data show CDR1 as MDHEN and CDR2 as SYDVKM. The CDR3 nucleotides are TGTGCCAGCAGTTTATCGAGGGTTGAGGAGTCCTCCTACGAGCAGTACTTC. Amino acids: CASSLSRVEESSYEQYF.

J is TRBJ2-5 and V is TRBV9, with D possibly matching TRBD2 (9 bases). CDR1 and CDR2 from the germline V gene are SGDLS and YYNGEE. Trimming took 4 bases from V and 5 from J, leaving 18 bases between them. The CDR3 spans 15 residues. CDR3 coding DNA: TGTGCCAGCAGCCCGCAGGGGGCGGGAGGGGAGACCCAGTACTTC. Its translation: CASSPQGAGGETQYF.

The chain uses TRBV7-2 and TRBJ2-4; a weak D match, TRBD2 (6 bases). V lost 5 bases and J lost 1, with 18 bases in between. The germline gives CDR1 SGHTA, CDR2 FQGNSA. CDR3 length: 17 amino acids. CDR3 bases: TGTGCCAGCAGCACCACCCTTGGCCGGGGGGCCAAAAACATTCAGTACTTC. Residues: CASSTTLGRGAKNIQYF.

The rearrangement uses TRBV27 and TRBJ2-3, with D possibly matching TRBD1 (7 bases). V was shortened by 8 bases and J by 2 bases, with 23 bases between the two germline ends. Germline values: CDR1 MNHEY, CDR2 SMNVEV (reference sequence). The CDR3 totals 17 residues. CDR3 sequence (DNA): TGTGCCAGCTGGACTACCAACCGGGACAGATACACAGATACGCAGTATTTT. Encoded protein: CASWTTNRDRYTDTQYF.

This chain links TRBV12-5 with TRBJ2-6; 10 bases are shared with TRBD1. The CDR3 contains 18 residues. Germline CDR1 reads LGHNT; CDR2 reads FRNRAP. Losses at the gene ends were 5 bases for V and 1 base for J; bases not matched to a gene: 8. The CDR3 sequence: CASGLSGTGVSGANVLTF. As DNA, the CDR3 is TGTGCTAGTGGTCTATCCGGGACAGGGGTATCTGGGGCCAACGTCCTGACTTTC.

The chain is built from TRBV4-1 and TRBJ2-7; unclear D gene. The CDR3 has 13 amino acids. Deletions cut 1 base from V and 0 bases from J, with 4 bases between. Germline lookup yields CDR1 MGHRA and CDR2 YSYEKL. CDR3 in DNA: TGCGCCAGCAGCCAAGCCTCCTCCTACGAGCAGTACTTC. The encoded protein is CASSQASSYEQYF.

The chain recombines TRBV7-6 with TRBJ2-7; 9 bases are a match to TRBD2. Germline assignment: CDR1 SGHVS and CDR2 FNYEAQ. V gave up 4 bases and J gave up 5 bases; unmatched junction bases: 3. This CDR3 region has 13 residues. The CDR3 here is CASSSSGRNEQYF. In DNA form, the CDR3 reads TGTGCCAGCAGCTCAAGCGGGAGGAACGAGCAGTACTTC.